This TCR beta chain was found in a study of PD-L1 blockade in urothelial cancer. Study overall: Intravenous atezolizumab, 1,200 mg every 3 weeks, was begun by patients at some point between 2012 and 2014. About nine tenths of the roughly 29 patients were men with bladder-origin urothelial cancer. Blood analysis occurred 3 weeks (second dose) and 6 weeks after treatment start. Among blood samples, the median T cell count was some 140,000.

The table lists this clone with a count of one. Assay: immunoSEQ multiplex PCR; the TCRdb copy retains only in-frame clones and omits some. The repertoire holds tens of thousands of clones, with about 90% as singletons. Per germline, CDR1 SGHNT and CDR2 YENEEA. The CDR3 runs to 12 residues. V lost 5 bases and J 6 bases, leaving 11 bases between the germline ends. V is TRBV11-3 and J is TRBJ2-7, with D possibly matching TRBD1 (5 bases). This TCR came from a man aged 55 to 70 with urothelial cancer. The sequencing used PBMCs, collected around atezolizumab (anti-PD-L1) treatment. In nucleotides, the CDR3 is TGTGCCAGCAGCGAGGACACACTCGAGCAGTACTTC. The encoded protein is CASSEDTLEQYF. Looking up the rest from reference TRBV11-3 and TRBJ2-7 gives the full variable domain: EAGVVQSPRYKIIEKKQPVAFWCNPISGHNTLYWYLQNLGQGPELLIRYENEEAVDDSQLPKDRFSAERLKGVDSTLKIQPAELGDSAVYLCASSEDTLEQYFGPGTRLTVT.